This T cell receptor (beta chain) was recovered during a study of T cell changes during pregnancy in multiple sclerosis. This clone was recorded only once. Measured with immunoSEQ multiplex PCR; TCRdb has only the in-frame clones, and not every one. Of approximately 70,000 clones listed, nearly 95% are singletons. Sequencing used CD4+ T cells from peripheral blood mononuclear cells, obtained after pregnancy. The TCR originated in a female donor with multiple sclerosis, enrolled in a pregnancy study.

CDR3 sequence reads: CASSLRLGGRYNEQFF. CDR3 in DNA: TGTGCCAGCAGTCTTCGCCTGGGGGGGAGGTACAATGAGCAGTTCTTC. The chain links TRBV27 to TRBJ2-1; TRBD2 matches at 7 bases. The CDR3 runs 16 residues. V lost 5 bases to trimming and J lost 4 bases; unmatched junction nucleotides: 11. The V gene's germline CDR1 is MNHEY and CDR2 SMNVEV (reference sequence).